The 2 T cell receptor beta chains below all came from one sample that was sequenced in a study of T cells in localized non-small cell lung cancer. Clones were read by immunoSEQ multiplex PCR, and TCRdb kept only the in-frame ones, dropping some. The data contain more than 12,000 clones, 85% of them singletons. The sample in question was peripheral blood, obtained before any cancer treatment. The receptors originated from a woman aged 40 to 75 with stage I lung adenocarcinoma.

The J gene is TRBJ1-5, the V gene TRBV9; D ambiguous. The V end lost 4 bases, the J end lost 6 bases, and 14 bases lay between the germline ends. The CDR3 is made up of 14 amino acids. Per germline, CDR1 SGDLS and CDR2 YYNGEE. DNA for the CDR3: TGTGCCAGCAGCCTTGCTTTACTCAGTCAGCCCCAGCATTTT. It yields the protein CASSLALLSQPQHF.

V is TRBV29-1 and J is TRBJ1-3; the D is unclear. Germline V gene lookup returns CDR1 SQVTM and CDR2 ANQGSEA. The CDR3 is 13 residues long. V lost 0 bases, J lost 0 bases, and 3 bases lay in between. The CDR3 nucleotides are TGCAGCGTTGAAGACCCCTCTGGAAACACCATATATTTT. Amino acids: CSVEDPSGNTIYF.